This entry lists 18 T cell receptor beta chains sequenced from one sample in a study of shared clonotypes between healthy human individuals. TCRdb's table, derived via immunoSEQ multiplex PCR, lists solely in-frame clones and lacks some. The table includes roughly 2 million clones, approximately 95% detected once. Input material: naive CD4+ T cells sorted from blood. The subset is: CD45RA+ positively selected. The origin of the receptors is a man aged 18 to 30 in good health.

The chain combines TRBV15 with TRBJ2-7; 7 bases align to TRBD2. This CDR3 spans 15 amino acids. CDR1 and CDR2 (germline): LNHNV, YYDKDF (reference sequence). Trimming removed 4 bases from V and 3 bases from J; junction bases left unmatched: 9. CDR3 nucleotide sequence: TGTGCCACCAGCAACGGGGACTACCGATTCTACGAGCAGTACTTC. This translates into CATSNGDYRFYEQYF.

V and J are TRBV4-1 and TRBJ2-1, with 11 bases lining up with TRBD2. V was pared by 4 bases and J by 4 bases, with 6 bases of the junction left unmatched. The CDR3 runs to 16 residues. Per germline, CDR1 MGHRA and CDR2 YSYEKL. The CDR3 DNA follows: TGCGCCAGCAGCCTTTACGGGACTAGCGGATACAATGAGCAGTTCTTC. Residues: CASSLYGTSGYNEQFF.

A note on this clone: The sample contains more than one DNA sequence encoding this CDR3. The gene calls are TRBV7-2 and TRBJ2-3, with a weak D call TRBD1 (6 bases). The germline gives CDR1 SGHTA, CDR2 FQGNSA. The CDR3 covers 13 residues. The V and J ends lost 1 base and 6 bases respectively, with 8 bases between them. CDR3 amino acids: CASSLERGDTQYF. CDR3 nucleotides: TGTGCCAGCAGCTTAGAAAGGGGGGATACGCAGTATTTT.

The V call is TRBV5-6, the J call TRBJ2-2; D is unresolved. Germline CDR1 SGHDT, CDR2 YYEEEE. Trimming removed 4 bases at V and 2 bases at J, with 12 bases between. The CDR3 has 15 residues. CDR3 bases: TGTGCCAGCAGCCCGGTAGGGCCTAACACCGGGGAGCTGTTTTTT. This gives the protein CASSPVGPNTGELFF.

The rearrangement uses TRBV19 and TRBJ1-2; no definite D call. The ends were cut back, 4 bases at V and 4 bases at J, with 16 bases in the middle. CDR1 LNHDA and CDR2 SQIVND come from the germline V gene (reference sequence). CDR3 length: 15 residues. CDR3 coding DNA: TGTGCCAGTAGTAATAAAGGGAGCTCAATCTATGGCTACACCTTC. It translates to CASSNKGSSIYGYTF.

The J gene is TRBJ2-5, the V gene TRBV5-6; D is perhaps TRBD2 (5 bases). Germline-derived CDR1 and CDR2 are SGHDT and YYEEEE. V shed 6 bases and J shed 5 bases, with 14 bases lying between them. The CDR3 is 13 amino acids. The CDR3 region is CASKGVGIETQYF. The CDR3 region has the DNA TGTGCCAGCAAGGGAGTGGGGATTGAGACCCAGTACTTC.

The CDR3 DNA reads TGTGCCAGCAGCCCAGGGCTTGCTCAGCCCCAGCATTTT. This encodes CASSPGLAQPQHF. The chain recombines TRBV6-5 with TRBJ1-5, with D possibly being TRBD1 (5 bases). Trimming left V 6 bases short and J 6 bases short, with 12 bases between. CDR3 length: 13 amino acids. Germline V gene lookup returns CDR1 MNHEY and CDR2 SVGAGI.

This chain links TRBV7-2 with TRBJ1-5; D call uncertain. V lost 3 bases and J lost 2, with 11 bases in between. Germline V gene data show CDR1 as SGHTA and CDR2 as FQGNSA. CDR3 length: 15 residues. DNA of the CDR3: TGTGCCAGCAGCTTTAAAGGATATGGCAATCAGCCCCAGCATTTT. Translating it yields CASSFKGYGNQPQHF. Variable domain in full (rest from reference TRBV7-2 and TRBJ1-5): GAGVSQSPSNKVTEKGKDVELRCDPISGHTALYWYRQSLGQGLEFLIYFQGNSAPDKSGLPSDRFSAERTGGSVSTLTIQRTQQEDSAVYLCASSFKGYGNQPQHFGDGTRLSIL.

In DNA, the CDR3 is TGTGCCAGCAGCCGCCGGACAGGGAGGGAGCTGTTTTTT. Its protein is CASSRRTGRELFF. The chain has TRBV7-2 and TRBJ2-2; TRBD1 aligns across 8 bases. Germline lookup yields CDR1 SGHTA and CDR2 FQGNSA. The V and J ends lost 5 bases and 9 bases, in that order; junction bases with no gene match: 5. The CDR3 has 13 amino acids.

The rearrangement uses TRBV7-2 and TRBJ2-1; 7 nucleotides align to TRBD2. The CDR3 loop spans 15 amino acids. Trimming took 7 bases from V and 7 from J; bases not matched to a gene: 13. Germline-derived CDR1 and CDR2 are SGHTA and FQGNSA. This chain's CDR3 is CASTTPGGAANEQFF. The CDR3, as DNA: TGTGCCAGCACCACCCCGGGGGGTGCAGCTAATGAGCAGTTCTTC. Drawing the rest from reference TRBV7-2 and TRBJ2-1, the complete variable domain is GAGVSQSPSNKVTEKGKDVELRCDPISGHTALYWYRQSLGQGLEFLIYFQGNSAPDKSGLPSDRFSAERTGGSVSTLTIQRTQQEDSAVYLCASTTPGGAANEQFFGPGTRLTVL.

This chain joins TRBV6-5 and TRBJ1-6; D is ambiguous. V was trimmed by 2 bases and J by 4 bases, leaving 12 bases between them. Germline CDR1 MNHEY, CDR2 SVGAGI. The CDR3 loop spans 16 amino acids. CDR3 amino acids: CASSYARESYNSPLHF. In DNA form, the CDR3 reads TGTGCCAGCAGTTACGCGAGGGAATCTTATAATTCACCCCTCCACTTT.

The chain uses TRBV28 and TRBJ1-5; D is possibly TRBD1 (6 bases). This CDR3 is 15 amino acids long. Germline V lookup: CDR1 MDHEN, CDR2 SYDVKM. The V end was cut by 7 bases, the J end by 5 bases, with 18 bases between. The CDR3 loop is CASTSWGLGDQPQHF. As DNA, the CDR3 is TGTGCCAGCACCTCTTGGGGGCTCGGGGATCAGCCCCAGCATTTT.

This sequence joins TRBV18 and TRBJ1-1; maybe TRBD1 (6 bases). Germline CDR1 is KGHSH and CDR2 is LQKENI. The CDR3 is made up of 16 amino acids. The ends were cut back, 3 bases at V and 6 bases at J, with 20 bases in the middle. This CDR3 reads CASSPVWGAGMAEAFF. The CDR3 DNA reads TGTGCCAGCTCACCGGTGTGGGGGGCGGGTATGGCTGAAGCTTTCTTT.

This clone came up once. This may be a read error, as it is one base from a much larger clone. V gene TRBV30 combines with J gene TRBJ2-7; 11 bases align to TRBD2. In germline, CDR1 is GTSNPN, CDR2 SVGIG (reference sequence). Trimming took 4 bases from V and 4 from J; bases not matched to a gene: 3. The CDR3 is made up of 13 amino acids. The CDR3 DNA follows: TGTGCCTGGAATGTAGCGGGAGGGTACGAGCAGTACTTC. This codes for CAWNVAGGYEQYF. The whole variable domain, filled in from reference TRBV30 and TRBJ2-7, reads SQTIHQWPATLVQPVGSPLSLECTVEGTSNPNLYWYRQAAGRGLQLLFYSVGIGQISSEVPQNLSASRPQDRQFILSSKKLLLSDSGFYLCAWNVAGGYEQYFGPGTRLTVT.

As regards this clone: One end of the junction fails to match germline, which may point to a read error. V usage is TRBV7-2 and J usage is TRBJ1-1, with 7 bases identical to TRBD1. Germline loops: CDR1 SGHTA, CDR2 FQGNSA. This CDR3 is 14 amino acids long. This CDR3 reads CACSPRQGNTEAFF. The DNA for the CDR3 is TGTGCCTGCAGCCCGAGACAGGGGAACACTGAAGCTTTCTTT.

This chain uses TRBV5-6 with TRBJ2-3; TRBD2 agrees at 11 bases. V lost 0 bases and J lost 2; bases outside the gene matches: 2. Germline values: CDR1 SGHDT, CDR2 YYEEEE. The CDR3 has 16 amino acids. The DNA for the CDR3 is TGTGCCAGCAGCTTGGCGGGACTAGCGGTCACAGATACGCAGTATTTT. Its translation is CASSLAGLAVTDTQYF.

The V and J genes are TRBV7-9 and TRBJ2-2; D gene uncertain. The V end was cut by 5 bases, the J end by 1 base, with 14 bases between. CDR1 and CDR2 (germline): SEHNR, FQNEAQ (reference sequence). The CDR3 sequence is 16 residues long. CDR3: CASSRYLPGNTGELFF. The CDR3 coding sequence is TGTGCCAGCAGCCGTTACCTCCCAGGGAACACCGGGGAGCTGTTTTTT.

The V gene is TRBV11-2, the J gene TRBJ2-4, with D unclear. V was shortened by 1 base and J by 6 bases, with 7 bases between the two germline ends. The CDR3 runs to 13 residues. Germline V CDR1 and CDR2: SGHAT, FQNNGV. The CDR3 reads CASSLATGNIQYF. The CDR3 DNA reads as TGTGCCAGCAGCTTAGCCACGGGAAACATTCAGTACTTC. The whole variable domain, remainder taken from reference TRBV11-2 and TRBJ2-4, is EAGVAQSPRYKIIEKRQSVAFWCNPISGHATLYWYQQILGQGPKLLIQFQNNGVVDDSQLPKDRFSAERLKGVDSTLKIQPAKLEDSAVYLCASSLATGNIQYFGAGTRLSVL.